Each of the 17 T cell receptor beta chains below was sequenced from the same sample in a study of CD8 T cells in Susac syndrome. Random hexamers were used to reverse transcribe an amount of about 0.5 to 1 ug RNA. TCRdb re-analysed the immunoSEQ multiplex PCR reads in MiXCR, keeping a single row per CDR3 protein. The table lists around 110,000 distinct CDR3 sequences, over 90% of them singletons. The sample comprised CD8+ T cells from PBMCs. All receptors come from a human donor with Susac syndrome.

V is TRBV3-1 and J is TRBJ2-3, with a weak D call TRBD2 (6 bases). Germline CDR1 LGHDT, CDR2 YNNKEL (reference sequence). V lost 1 base, J lost 5 bases, and 13 bases lay in between. This CDR3 spans 15 amino acids. CDR3 sequence reads: CASSQVGSGVDTQYF. In DNA, the CDR3 is TGTGCCAGCAGCCAAGTCGGGTCGGGAGTAGATACGCAGTATTTT.

The chain is built from TRBV6-6 and TRBJ2-1, with 11 bases that match TRBD2. The J segment lost 16 bases and the V segment lost 6 bases, leaving 8 bases of the junction unmatched. The CDR3 totals 12 residues. Germline values: CDR1 MNHNY, CDR2 SVGAGI (reference sequence). DNA for the CDR3: TGTGCCAGCAGCTTTAGCGGGGGGGGCGATTTCTTC. Translation: CASSFSGGGDFF.

The chain couples TRBV7-2 to TRBJ2-7, with D possibly being TRBD2 (5 bases). This CDR3 has 12 residues. V was clipped by 4 bases and J by 3 bases, with 7 bases between them. The V gene's germline CDR1 is SGHTA and CDR2 FQGNSA. The chain's CDR3 is CASSSRDYEQYF. The CDR3 DNA sequence: TGTGCCAGCAGCTCCCGGGACTACGAGCAGTACTTC. The full variable domain, its missing parts supplied by reference TRBV7-2 and TRBJ2-7, is GAGVSQSPSNKVTEKGKDVELRCDPISGHTALYWYRQSLGQGLEFLIYFQGNSAPDKSGLPSDRFSAERTGGSVSTLTIQRTQQEDSAVYLCASSSRDYEQYFGPGTRLTVT.

The chain combines TRBV6-2 or TRBV6-3 with TRBJ2-5, with 8 bases aligning to TRBD2. Losses at the gene ends were 7 bases for V and 3 bases for J; bases not matched to a gene: 13. Germline assignment: CDR1 MNHEY and CDR2 SVGEGT. This CDR3 is built from 16 residues. CDR3 DNA sequence: TGTGCCAGCAACGACCCGGCTAGCGGGTACGAAGAGACCCAGTACTTC. Translating it yields CASNDPASGYEETQYF.

CDR3 amino acids: CAISESAAHIHF. DNA for the CDR3: TGTGCCATCAGTGAATCGGCAGCGCACATCCACTTT. The chain combines TRBV10-3 with TRBJ1-6; unclear D gene. This CDR3 spans 12 amino acids. V lost 3 bases and J 17 bases, leaving 14 bases between the germline ends. Germline lookup yields CDR1 ENHRY and CDR2 SYGVKD.

The chain combines TRBV7-9 with TRBJ2-5, with D perhaps TRBD2 (5 bases). The germline V and J ends were trimmed by 5 bases and 4 bases, with 11 bases remaining between them. Germline-derived CDR1 and CDR2 are SEHNR and FQNEAQ (reference sequence). The CDR3 contains 13 residues. The CDR3: CASSPSEAETQYF. CDR3 in DNA: TGTGCCAGCAGCCCCTCGGAGGCAGAGACCCAGTACTTC.

The chain recombines TRBV10-3 with TRBJ1-1; D is unclear. Per germline, CDR1 ENHRY and CDR2 SYGVKD. V was pared by 3 bases and J by 6 bases, with 11 bases between. This CDR3 has 13 amino acids. The CDR3 DNA is TGTGCCATCAGTGAATCTGGGCCTCCTGAAGCTTTCTTT. Amino acids: CAISESGPPEAFF.

The chain is built from TRBV29-1 and TRBJ2-7; D not resolved. Trimming removed 2 bases at V and 0 bases at J, with 11 bases between. Germline lookup yields CDR1 SQVTM and CDR2 ANQGSEA. The CDR3 is made up of 14 amino acids. In DNA form, the CDR3 reads TGCAGCGTTGAAAAACAGTCGAGCTCCTACGAGCAGTACTTC. Translated: CSVEKQSSSYEQYF.

The chain links TRBV12-3 or TRBV12-4 to TRBJ2-5, with D perhaps TRBD2 (6 bases). The CDR3 has 11 residues. Trimming pared 5 bases from V and 10 bases from J, leaving 11 bases between. Here the CDR3 reads CASSGRGGQYF. The CDR3 bases are TGTGCCAGCAGTGGGCGGGGCGGCCAGTACTTC.

The chain combines TRBV7-8 with TRBJ2-7; 8 bases fit TRBD1. There are 14 residues in the CDR3. CDR1 and CDR2 from the germline V gene are SGHVS and FQNEAQ. V lost 4 bases and J lost 1; bases outside the gene matches: 3. CDR3 sequence: CASSSRGRSYEQYF. The CDR3 DNA sequence: TGTGCCAGCAGCTCCAGGGGGCGATCCTACGAGCAGTACTTC.

This rearrangement joins TRBV20-1 to TRBJ1-6; 9 nucleotides align to TRBD1. CDR1 DFQATT and CDR2 SNEGSKA come from the germline V gene (reference sequence). The CDR3 has 14 amino acids. Unmatched junction bases numbered 7, after V lost 6 bases and J lost 7 bases. Written as DNA, the CDR3 is TGCAGTGCCTGGACAGGGGAGTTAAATTCACCCCTCCACTTT. It encodes CSAWTGELNSPLHF.

The chain combines TRBV12-3 or TRBV12-4 with TRBJ2-3, with TRBD2 identical over 9 bases. Trimming took 11 bases from V and 2 from J; bases not matched to a gene: 5. The CDR3 runs to 13 residues. CDR3: CAVIAGDTDTQYF. CDR3 bases: TGTGCCGTCATAGCGGGGGACACAGATACGCAGTATTTT.

This sequence joins TRBV9 and TRBJ2-7; D is undetermined. Germline V gives CDR1 SGDLS, CDR2 YYNGEE. Trimming took off 0 bases at V and 0 bases at J, with 7 bases between the two ends. The CDR3 has 14 residues. This CDR3 is CASSVEYSSYEQYF. DNA for the CDR3: TGTGCCAGCAGCGTAGAGTACAGCTCCTACGAGCAGTACTTC.

The V and J genes are TRBV20-1 and TRBJ2-1, with 14 nucleotides matching TRBD2. CDR3 length equals 18 residues. Germline trimming cut 3 bases from V and 2 bases from J; bases unmatched to any gene: 9. In germline, CDR1 is DFQATT, CDR2 SNEGSKA (reference sequence). The CDR3 region is CSASPGTSGGPPYNEQFF. The DNA for the CDR3 is TGCAGTGCTAGCCCCGGGACTAGCGGGGGACCACCCTACAATGAGCAGTTCTTC.

This clonotype appeared a single time. The rearrangement uses TRBV3-1 and TRBJ2-7; TRBD2 matches at 11 bases. V gave up 3 bases and J gave up 3 bases; unmatched junction bases: 4. CDR1 LGHDT and CDR2 YNNKEL come from the germline V gene (reference sequence). The CDR3 consists of 15 residues. CDR3 DNA sequence: TGTGCCAGCAGCCATCTAGCGGGGGGCCTCTACGAGCAGTACTTC. Its translation: CASSHLAGGLYEQYF.

This chain uses TRBV20-1 with TRBJ2-7, with D unclear. The length of the CDR3 is 13 residues. Germline V gene data show CDR1 as DFQATT and CDR2 as SNEGSKA (reference sequence). Trimming removed 7 bases at V and 0 bases at J, with 13 bases between. CDR3 in amino acids: CSGRKRSSYEQYF. The CDR3 nucleotides read TGCAGTGGCCGGAAAAGGAGCTCCTACGAGCAGTACTTC.

This clonotype showed up just a few times. The chain employs TRBV4-1 and TRBJ1-1; 11 bases align to TRBD1. Germline CDR1 and CDR2: MGHRA and YSYEKL. Trimming removed 1 base from V and 4 bases from J; junction bases left unmatched: 2. The CDR3 contains 15 residues. Here the CDR3 DNA reads TGCGCCAGCAGCCAAGGGGACAGGGGGATCACTGAAGCTTTCTTT. It encodes CASSQGDRGITEAFF.